What follows are 24 T cell receptor beta chains derived from one specimen sequenced in a study of T cell responses to AZD1222 COVID-19 vaccine. The method was immunoSEQ multiplex PCR; TCRdb's version includes in-frame clones alone and lacks a portion of them. This sample yields roughly 130,000 clones, of which about nine tenths are seen a single time; about 7.9% belongs to the top ten. This sample comprised peripheral blood, obtained on day 0 of AZD1222 vaccination. Every receptor here comes from an adult in good health.

V and J are TRBV11-2 and TRBJ2-7; D is possibly TRBD1 (7 bases). The CDR3 is made up of 12 amino acids. The V end was cut by 4 bases, the J end by 6 bases, with 10 bases between. The germline V gene has CDR1 SGHAT and CDR2 FQNNGV. CDR3 amino acids: CASSSRDSEQYF. DNA for the CDR3: TGTGCCAGCAGCTCGCGGGACAGCGAGCAGTACTTC.

The CDR3 protein is CASSLGTLSGYTF. The CDR3 coding sequence is TGTGCCAGCAGCTTAGGGACCCTCTCTGGCTACACCTTC. The V and J genes are TRBV7-2 and TRBJ1-2, with D unclear. Germline CDR1 and CDR2: SGHTA and FQGNSA. The CDR3 consists of 13 residues. Trimming pared 1 base from V and 7 bases from J, leaving 10 bases between.

V gene TRBV7-8 combines with J gene TRBJ1-1; a weak D match, TRBD1 (5 bases). Trimming took 1 base from V and 7 from J, leaving 13 bases between them. The CDR3 is 14 residues long. Germline lookup yields CDR1 SGHVS and CDR2 FQNEAQ. The CDR3 nucleotides are TGTGCCAGCAGCTTAGAAGGGGCGCGGATTGAAGCTTTCTTT. This translates into CASSLEGARIEAFF.

V usage is TRBV4-2 and J usage is TRBJ1-1; D ambiguous. The CDR3 loop spans 14 amino acids. Trimming stripped 0 bases from V and 3 bases from J, with 8 bases between. Looked up from germline, CDR1 is LGHNA and CDR2 is YNFKEQ. This chain's CDR3 is CASSQEGFHTEAFF. Written as DNA, the CDR3 is TGTGCCAGCAGCCAAGAGGGGTTCCACACTGAAGCTTTCTTT.

This clone was seen more than once but under ten times. This chain connects TRBV7-9 to TRBJ2-1, with D tentatively TRBD2 (5 bases). Germline V gene sequence: CDR1 SEHNR, CDR2 FQNEAQ (reference sequence). The CDR3 length is 14 residues. V dropped 1 base and J dropped 3 bases, with 7 bases sitting between them. The chain's CDR3 is CASSLVGDYNEQFF. CDR3 bases: TGTGCCAGCAGCTTAGTCGGGGACTACAATGAGCAGTTCTTC.

This clone was seen a handful of times. J is TRBJ1-5 and V is TRBV5-8, with D tentatively TRBD1 (6 bases). Deletions cut 4 bases from V and 2 bases from J, with 19 bases between. CDR3 length: 17 residues. The V gene's germline CDR1 is SGHTS and CDR2 YDEGEE. The CDR3, as DNA: TGTGCCAGCAGCCCAACTTACGGGACACAGCGCAATCAGCCCCAGCATTTT. This translates into CASSPTYGTQRNQPQHF.

The chain carries TRBV18 and TRBJ2-2; a weak D match, TRBD1 (6 bases). The CDR3 is 14 amino acids. Trimming took 4 bases from V and 6 from J, leaving 12 bases between them. Per germline, CDR1 KGHSH and CDR2 LQKENI. The DNA for the CDR3 is TGTGCCAGCTCACAAACAGGGATAGCCGGGGAGCTGTTTTTT. This encodes CASSQTGIAGELFF.

The chain has TRBV28 and TRBJ2-5, with D uncertain. This CDR3 has 15 residues. The germline V gene encodes CDR1 MDHEN and CDR2 SYDVKM. Deletions cut 3 bases from V and 1 base from J, with 12 bases between. In DNA, the CDR3 is TGTGCCAGCAGTTTTCTTATTACGGTCCAAGAGACCCAGTACTTC. It is translated as CASSFLITVQETQYF.

Written as DNA, the CDR3 is TGTGCCAGCAGCTTGAGAGGGAGCGCTGGAAACACCATATATTTT. Its translation: CASSLRGSAGNTIYF. The genes are TRBV5-4 and TRBJ1-3; D is unresolved. Trimming took 1 base from V and 2 from J, leaving 10 bases between them. The CDR3 spans 15 residues. The germline V gene has CDR1 SGHNT and CDR2 YYREEE (reference sequence).

The table lists this clone with a count of one. This chain joins TRBV29-1 and TRBJ2-3; D call uncertain. This CDR3 has 13 amino acids. Deletions cut 3 bases from V and 2 bases from J, with 9 bases between. Looked up from germline, CDR1 is SQVTM and CDR2 is ANQGSEA. CDR3 sequence reads: CSVDPGNTDTQYF. The CDR3 nucleotides read TGCAGCGTTGATCCGGGTAACACAGATACGCAGTATTTT.

There are a few counts of this clone. The rearrangement uses TRBV2 and TRBJ1-3; a possible D gene is TRBD1 (6 bases). The V gene's germline CDR1 is SNHLY and CDR2 FYNNEI. V lost 7 bases and J 0 bases, leaving 13 bases between the germline ends. The CDR3 is 15 residues long. In DNA, the CDR3 is TGTGCCAGCACAGAGGACAGTGGCTCTGGAAACACCATATATTTT. It codes for CASTEDSGSGNTIYF.

The gene calls are TRBV18 and TRBJ2-3; 9 bases align to TRBD2. The length of the CDR3 is 15 residues. Germline CDR1 and CDR2: KGHSH and LQKENI. Germline trimming cut 2 bases from V and 4 bases from J; bases unmatched to any gene: 4. CDR3 coding DNA: TGTGCCAGCTCACCAGCTAGCGGGACCTCAGATACGCAGTATTTT. This gives the protein CASSPASGTSDTQYF.

The chain uses TRBV9 and TRBJ2-3; D gene uncertain. Germline V gene sequence: CDR1 SGDLS, CDR2 YYNGEE. This CDR3 contains 14 residues. The germline V and J ends were trimmed by 3 bases and 3 bases, with 11 bases remaining between them. CDR3: CASSGNALTDTQYF. DNA for the CDR3: TGTGCCAGCAGCGGGAATGCGCTGACAGATACGCAGTATTTT.

The chain carries TRBV7-2 and TRBJ2-1; maybe TRBD2 (5 bases). This CDR3 comprises 12 residues. V shed 7 bases and J shed 2 bases, with 6 bases lying between them. Per germline, CDR1 SGHTA and CDR2 FQGNSA. As DNA, the CDR3 is TGTGCCAGCACGAGGGCCTACAATGAGCAGTTCTTC. Translation: CASTRAYNEQFF. The variable domain in full, completed from reference TRBV7-2 and TRBJ2-1, reads GAGVSQSPSNKVTEKGKDVELRCDPISGHTALYWYRQSLGQGLEFLIYFQGNSAPDKSGLPSDRFSAERTGGSVSTLTIQRTQQEDSAVYLCASTRAYNEQFFGPGTRLTVL.

This sequence joins TRBV5-4 and TRBJ1-4; TRBD1 aligns across 7 bases. This CDR3 contains 14 residues. The germline V gene has CDR1 SGHNT and CDR2 YYREEE (reference sequence). After removal of 3 bases from V and 5 bases from J, the junction contained 4 bases not matched to a gene. The CDR3 loop is CASSSSTGNEKLFF. The CDR3 DNA reads as TGTGCCAGCAGCTCTTCGACAGGGAATGAAAAACTGTTTTTT.

This clone showed up just a few times. The rearrangement uses TRBV4-1 and TRBJ1-6, with 8 bases lining up with TRBD1. Germline V lookup: CDR1 MGHRA, CDR2 YSYEKL. The CDR3 consists of 14 residues. The V and J ends lost 8 bases and 5 bases, in that order; junction bases with no gene match: 5. The CDR3 spells CASSLTGDNSPLHF. The CDR3, as DNA: TGCGCCAGCTCCTTGACAGGGGATAATTCACCCCTCCACTTT.

The chain employs TRBV28 and TRBJ2-1; TRBD2 matches 8 bases. The CDR3 totals 16 residues. The trim removed 2 bases at V and 1 base at J, leaving 4 bases unmatched. CDR1 and CDR2 (germline): MDHEN, SYDVKM. The CDR3 protein is CASSLVVAGSYNEQFF. CDR3 bases: TGTGCCAGCAGTTTAGTGGTAGCGGGGTCCTACAATGAGCAGTTCTTC. The entire variable domain, with the rest obtained from reference TRBV28 and TRBJ2-1, is as follows: DVKVTQSSRYLVKRTGEKVFLECVQDMDHENMFWYRQDPGLGLRLIYFSYDVKMKEKGDIPEGYSVSREKKERFSLILESASTNQTSMYLCASSLVVAGSYNEQFFGPGTRLTVL.

The chain combines TRBV30 with TRBJ2-3, with 8 bases matching TRBD2. The CDR3 totals 14 residues. Trimming took 3 bases from V and 3 from J; bases not matched to a gene: 5. Germline CDR1 reads GTSNPN; CDR2 reads SVGIG (reference sequence). The CDR3 is CAWREAGGTDTQYF. The CDR3, as DNA: TGTGCCTGGAGGGAGGCGGGGGGAACAGATACGCAGTATTTT.

V and J are TRBV7-2 and TRBJ2-1, with D perhaps TRBD1 (7 bases). Germline V CDR1 and CDR2: SGHTA, FQGNSA. V was trimmed by 6 bases and J by 9 bases, leaving 21 bases between them. The CDR3 has 15 amino acids. The CDR3 nucleotides read TGTGCCAGCAGTCAACCGCCAGGGGGGAATCTTGAGCAGTTCTTC. Its translation: CASSQPPGGNLEQFF.

The V call is TRBV6-5, the J call TRBJ2-7, with a tentative D call TRBD1 (5 bases). Trimming removed 6 bases from V and 4 bases from J, with 7 bases in between. Germline assignment: CDR1 MNHEY and CDR2 SVGAGI. CDR3 length equals 11 residues. The CDR3 here is CASSTGYEQYF. The CDR3, as DNA: TGTGCCAGCAGCACAGGTTACGAGCAGTACTTC.

The chain links TRBV18 to TRBJ2-7, with D perhaps matching TRBD2 (5 bases). With 6 bases removed from V and 5 bases from J, the gap between germline ends came to 14 bases. Per the germline V gene, CDR1 is KGHSH and CDR2 is LQKENI. The CDR3 totals 13 residues. In nucleotides, the CDR3 is TGTGCCAGCTCGCAGTCGGGGTGGGACGAGCAGTACTTC. Its protein is CASSQSGWDEQYF.

This clone was seen a single time. This chain links TRBV10-2 with TRBJ2-2; D is perhaps TRBD1 (5 bases). V was trimmed by 5 bases and J by 2 bases, leaving 9 bases between them. The germline gives CDR1 WSHSY, CDR2 SAAADI. CDR3 length: 14 amino acids. The CDR3 region is CASSSDTNTGELFF. For the CDR3, the DNA is TGCGCCAGCAGTTCGGACACAAACACCGGGGAGCTGTTTTTT.

This chain connects TRBV5-1 to TRBJ2-5; D uncertain. CDR3 size: 14 residues. V gave up 4 bases and J gave up 7 bases, with 17 bases separating them. Germline V gene data show CDR1 as SGHRS and CDR2 as YFSETQ. Here the CDR3 DNA reads TGCGCCAGCAGCATCCCCAATCCATCACGGACCCAGTACTTC. Residues: CASSIPNPSRTQYF.

The genes are TRBV6-6 and TRBJ2-5, with TRBD1 as a possible D gene (6 bases). The CDR3 spans 13 residues. Deletions cut 6 bases from V and 4 bases from J, with 12 bases between. Germline V gene lookup returns CDR1 MNHNY and CDR2 SVGAGI (reference sequence). CDR3 amino acids: CASSSKGGETQYF. As DNA, the CDR3 is TGTGCCAGCAGCTCCAAAGGGGGAGAGACCCAGTACTTC.